Described below is a single T cell receptor beta chain sequence and its context. The record originates from a study of blood T cell repertoires in COVID-19. Overall study: Sites in the United States, Italy and Spain provided acute and convalescent COVID-19 samples. The cDNA or gDNA used as material had been derived from T cells, B-cell-depleted T cells, or PBMCs.

Per the study methods: How many nucleated cells were present was estimated from reference gene primer amplification. TCRdb keeps only in-frame clones here, not all; method: immunoSEQ multiplex PCR. V, J and clone size reflect that table, while D and trimming were determined from the DNA. The table records about 88,000 clones, nearly 90% of them present only once. The CDR3 has 16 residues. Germline V lookup: CDR1 SGHTA, CDR2 FQGTGA. V was clipped by 5 bases and J by 10 bases; unmatched bases: 15. The rearrangement links TRBV7-3 to TRBJ2-1; the match to TRBD1 covers 9 bases. The specimen was peripheral blood. The source is a woman over 75 with acute or convalescent COVID-19. In nucleotides, the CDR3 is TGTGCCAGCAGCCCACCGGGACAGGGCGCTTGGATGGAGCAGTTCTTC. It is translated as CASSPPGQGAWMEQFF.